The following is a TCR beta chain sequence with its context. Other DNA sequences in this specimen translate into the identical CDR3. The data originate from a study of blood T cell repertoires in COVID-19. Study in general: Acute and convalescent COVID-19 specimens originated in the United States, Italy and Spain.

Measured with immunoSEQ multiplex PCR; TCRdb has only the in-frame clones, and not every one. This sample yields tens of thousands of clones, of which around four fifths are seen a single time; under 3% belongs to the top ten. The CDR3 consists of 13 residues. The junction had 6 bases not matched to a gene; V was cut back by 5 bases and J by 8 bases. Germline-derived CDR1 and CDR2 are SGHTA and FQGTGA. V gene TRBV7-3 combines with J gene TRBJ1-2; 9 bases fit TRBD1. The receptor was isolated from a man aged 50-60 years with acute or convalescent COVID-19. Sequences were obtained from peripheral blood. Here the CDR3 DNA reads TGTGCCAGCAGCCCGGGACAGGGTGAAGGCTACACCTTC. Protein product: CASSPGQGEGYTF.